This is a list of T cell receptor beta chains from one sample in a study of blood T cell repertoires in COVID-19. Method: immunoSEQ multiplex PCR; TCRdb's copy keeps in-frame clones and lacks some. This table has just under 80,000 clones, roughly 80% appearing once. Sequencing was carried out using peripheral blood. The receptors were gathered from a woman aged 70-85 years with acute or convalescent COVID-19. Both conserved end residues are part of each CDR3. D genes are given only for firm matches. The listing skips clone size in some rows; elsewhere it reads once, few, many or a size class.

V gene: TRBV2; clone size: NA; J gene: TRBJ2-5; D gene: TRBD1; CDR3 protein: CASSDRGRGIYGARETQYF; CDR3 DNA: TGTGCCAGCAGCGACAGGGGGCGAGGGATTTACGGGGCTAGGGAGACCCAGTACTTC
V gene: TRBV6-5; clone size: NA; J gene: TRBJ2-1; D gene: NA; CDR3 protein: CASISGNEQFF; CDR3 DNA: TGTGCCAGTATAAGCGGGAATGAGCAGTTCTTC
V gene: TRBV2; clone size: NA; J gene: TRBJ1-1; D gene: TRBD1; CDR3 protein: CASSEDRGRVLNTESFF; CDR3 DNA: TGTGCCAGCAGTGAGGACAGGGGGCGGGTTCTGAACACTGAATCTTTCTTT
V gene: TRBV13; clone size: NA; J gene: TRBJ2-7; D gene: TRBD2; CDR3 protein: CASSYRLAGSYEQYF; CDR3 DNA: TGTGCCAGCAGCTATCGACTAGCGGGATCCTACGAGCAGTACTTC
V gene: TRBV2; clone size: NA; J gene: TRBJ1-1; D gene: NA; CDR3 protein: CASSEGGTEAFF; CDR3 DNA: TGTGCCAGCAGTGAGGGGGGAACTGAAGCTTTCTTT
V gene: TRBV7-2; clone size: NA; J gene: TRBJ1-1; D gene: NA; CDR3 protein: CASSLIPATEAFF; CDR3 DNA: TGTGCCAGCAGCCTGATTCCAGCGACTGAAGCTTTCTTT
V gene: TRBV10-3; clone size: NA; J gene: TRBJ1-4; D gene: TRBD1; CDR3 protein: CAISPGTGAEKLFF; CDR3 DNA: TGTGCCATCAGCCCTGGGACAGGGGCTGAAAAACTGTTTTTT
V gene: TRBV6-1; clone size: NA; J gene: TRBJ2-5; D gene: NA; CDR3 protein: CASSETMGGQETQYF; CDR3 DNA: TGTGCCAGCAGTGAGACAATGGGGGGTCAAGAGACCCAGTACTTC
V gene: TRBV11-2; clone size: few; J gene: TRBJ2-1; D gene: TRBD2; CDR3 protein: CASSASGGSYNEQFF; CDR3 DNA: TGTGCCAGCAGCGCTAGCGGGGGCTCCTACAATGAGCAGTTCTTC
V gene: TRBV19; clone size: NA; J gene: TRBJ1-2; D gene: NA; CDR3 protein: CASSLTGVNYGYTF; CDR3 DNA: TGTGCCAGTAGTTTGACAGGAGTCAACTATGGCTACACCTTC
V gene: TRBV5-1; clone size: NA; J gene: TRBJ2-7; D gene: NA; CDR3 protein: CASSVDIEPYEQYF; CDR3 DNA: TGCGCCAGCAGCGTCGACATCGAACCATACGAGCAGTACTTC
V gene: TRBV18; clone size: NA; J gene: TRBJ2-1; D gene: NA; CDR3 protein: CASSPRASRYYNEQFF; CDR3 DNA: TGTGCCAGCTCACCACGGGCCAGCCGATATTACAATGAGCAGTTCTTC
V gene: TRBV7-3; clone size: NA; J gene: TRBJ2-1; D gene: TRBD2; CDR3 protein: CASSLGTSGTREQFF; CDR3 DNA: TGTGCCAGCAGCTTGGGGACTAGCGGGACTCGAGAGCAGTTCTTC
V gene: TRBV6-1; clone size: NA; J gene: TRBJ1-5; D gene: NA; CDR3 protein: CASSESWGVQPQHF; CDR3 DNA: TGTGCCAGCAGTGAATCTTGGGGGGTTCAGCCCCAGCATTTT
V gene: TRBV3-1/TRBV3-2; clone size: few; J gene: TRBJ1-6; D gene: NA; CDR3 protein: CASSPKSRQGRGSWSPLHF; CDR3 DNA: TGTGCCAGCAGCCCAAAAAGCCGGCAGGGCCGTGGCAGTTGGTCACCCCTCCACTTT
V gene: TRBV19; clone size: NA; J gene: TRBJ1-5; D gene: TRBD1; CDR3 protein: CASSSRETGGNQPQHF; CDR3 DNA: TGTGCCAGTAGTTCCCGGGAGACAGGGGGCAATCAGCCCCAGCATTTT
V gene: TRBV19; clone size: NA; J gene: TRBJ2-2; D gene: NA; CDR3 protein: CASSIQGSTGELFF; CDR3 DNA: TGTGCCAGTAGTATCCAGGGTAGCACCGGGGAGCTGTTTTTT
V gene: TRBV9; clone size: NA; J gene: TRBJ2-1; D gene: NA; CDR3 protein: CASSVRGGVYNEQFF; CDR3 DNA: TGTGCCAGCAGCGTCAGGGGTGGGGTGTACAATGAGCAGTTCTTC
V gene: TRBV12-3/TRBV12-4; clone size: once; J gene: TRBJ2-7; D gene: TRBD2; CDR3 protein: CASSQAVGGEQYF; CDR3 DNA: TGTGCCAGCAGTCAAGCAGTGGGAGGGGAGCAGTACTTC
V gene: TRBV6-5; clone size: NA; J gene: TRBJ1-1; D gene: TRBD1; CDR3 protein: CASSTGQLSNTEAFF; CDR3 DNA: TGTGCCAGCAGCACGGGACAGCTTAGCAACACTGAAGCTTTCTTT
V gene: TRBV3-1/TRBV3-2; clone size: NA; J gene: TRBJ2-1; D gene: TRBD2; CDR3 protein: CASSPEGSGSLNNEQFF; CDR3 DNA: TGTGCCAGCAGCCCGGAGGGTAGCGGGAGTTTGAACAATGAGCAGTTCTTC
V gene: TRBV19; clone size: NA; J gene: TRBJ2-5; D gene: TRBD1; CDR3 protein: CASRGGTGARPIQETQYF; CDR3 DNA: TGTGCCAGTAGAGGAGGGACAGGGGCGCGACCAATCCAAGAGACCCAGTACTTC
V gene: TRBV30; clone size: NA; J gene: TRBJ1-5; D gene: TRBD1; CDR3 protein: CAWCFQGAGSNQPQHF; CDR3 DNA: TGTGCCTGGTGTTTCCAGGGGGCTGGGAGCAATCAGCCCCAGCATTTT
V gene: TRBV3-1/TRBV3-2; clone size: NA; J gene: TRBJ1-2; D gene: NA; CDR3 protein: CASSQTAEYYGYTF; CDR3 DNA: TGTGCCAGCAGCCAGACAGCAGAATACTATGGCTACACCTTC
V gene: TRBV30; clone size: NA; J gene: TRBJ2-2; D gene: TRBD2; CDR3 protein: CAWSVPSGSFGELFF; CDR3 DNA: TGTGCCTGGAGTGTGCCTAGCGGGAGTTTCGGGGAGCTGTTTTTT
V gene: TRBV27; clone size: NA; J gene: TRBJ2-7; D gene: TRBD2; CDR3 protein: CASGGTSTYEQYF; CDR3 DNA: TGTGCCAGCGGCGGGACTAGCACCTACGAGCAGTACTTC
V gene: TRBV5-4; clone size: NA; J gene: TRBJ2-3; D gene: TRBD2; CDR3 protein: CASSFGGLDMDTQYF; CDR3 DNA: TGTGCCAGCAGCTTCGGAGGACTAGACATGGATACGCAGTATTTT
V gene: TRBV2; clone size: NA; J gene: TRBJ1-3; D gene: NA; CDR3 protein: CASRWGAGNTIYF; CDR3 DNA: TGTGCCAGCAGATGGGGAGCTGGAAACACCATATATTTT
V gene: TRBV9; clone size: NA; J gene: TRBJ2-2; D gene: TRBD2; CDR3 protein: CASSVALTSIMPGELFF; CDR3 DNA: TGTGCCAGCAGCGTAGCCTTGACTAGCATTATGCCCGGGGAGCTGTTTTTT
V gene: TRBV7-9; clone size: NA; J gene: TRBJ1-5; D gene: NA; CDR3 protein: CASSARGSNQPQHF; CDR3 DNA: TGTGCCAGCAGCGCCAGGGGAAGCAATCAGCCCCAGCATTTT
V gene: TRBV5-6; clone size: NA; J gene: TRBJ2-1; D gene: NA; CDR3 protein: CASSSDDRPAKFF; CDR3 DNA: TGTGCCAGCAGCTCAGACGACAGACCGGCTAAGTTCTTC
V gene: TRBV6-6; clone size: few; J gene: TRBJ1-1; D gene: TRBD1; CDR3 protein: CASRGRQGDTEAFF; CDR3 DNA: TGTGCCAGCAGGGGCCGACAGGGGGACACTGAAGCTTTCTTT
V gene: TRBV5-8; clone size: NA; J gene: TRBJ2-4; D gene: TRBD2; CDR3 protein: CASSFVAGPGNIQYF; CDR3 DNA: TGTGCCAGCAGCTTTGTAGCGGGCCCTGGAAACATTCAGTACTTC